Reported below is one TCR beta chain. This receptor's antigen is unknown. The record has no base qualities; no much larger clone is one base away. From the cysteine up to the phenylalanine, the CDR3 has a length of 13 residues. The kept DNA is CDR3 alone, 39 bases in frame from the first base. CDR1 and CDR2 are read off the germline V gene as SGHRS and YFSETQ. Unmatched junction bases come to 3, with V trimmed by 4 bases and J by 5 bases. Ficoll-Paque density gradient centrifugation was the method used to isolate PBMCs. This sample was sequenced with an Illumina NovaSeq 6000. Using 5'RACE with constant-segment primers, TCRalpha and TCRbeta cDNA libraries were constructed, with sample barcodes and unique molecular identifiers added in the process. Trizol reagent was used to extract RNA from every sample. Libraries were amplified in two PCR steps, with a second sample barcode and Illumina TruSeq adapters added in the second step. The libraries were sequenced on an Illumina NovaSeq using 2 x 150 bp paired-end reads. Turning to the authors' computational methods: Reads were demultiplexed and collapsed into UMI-guided consensus sequences with migec v1.2.7. Using mixcr v2.1.11, the UMI consensuses were aligned to TRA and TRB V and J templates and assembled into clonotypes. A clonotype was counted as expanded or contracted only when both edgeR and NoisET called the clonotype significant, with the noise models trained on biological replicates. For edgeR calls, a false discovery rate-adjusted p below 0.01 and a log2 fold-change threshold of 1 were applied. PCA with hierarchical clustering of max-normalized trajectories of the 1000 most abundant clonotypes was used as exploratory dynamics analysis. Each responding clone was given a CD4 or CD8 phenotype based on the CD4+ and CD8+ repertoires, which had been sequenced separately. The public reads were reanalyzed by TCRdb: fastp trimming at Q25, MiXCR alignment, in-frame beta chains only. Rows with a matching CDR3 protein are joined into one entry that keeps the most common DNA and genes. TCRdb, not the authors, supplied the V and J calls. This sample lists approximately 440,000 distinct CDR3 sequences; around 20% were detected once. Approximately 8.4% of the sample is held by the ten biggest clonotypes.

This entry belongs to a study of T-cell memory formation after mild COVID-19 (dated by TCRdb to about 2021). A note on the overall study: Most TCR sequence clusters were specific to one of the two donors. Two young, previously healthy adult volunteers made up the cohort, one male and one female. Longitudinal TCRalpha and TCRbeta repertoire sequencing tracked T-cell clones expanding and contracting after mild COVID-19 in a couple of donors.

Overall results and qualifications from the work: Contracting CD4+ clones turned up mainly in the CM and EM memory subsets, whereas EMRA was where CD8+ clones were enriched. Some responding clones were found in pre-infection memory, which suggests that pre-existing cross-reactive memory T cells took part in the SARS-CoV-2 response. Balanced CD4/CD8 phenotypes were observed for clones contracting from day 15 to 85, whereas a bias towards CD4+ was observed for a second wave of clones expanding from day 15 to 37. Only a couple of mild cases were covered by the study, and larger cohorts that include severe cases with pre-infection samples were considered necessary. Whether the second-wave clones peaking on day 37 were SARS-CoV-2 specific was not confirmed.

The source is an adult woman who had mild COVID-19 (a few samples of this study predate the infection). The sample titles of this study are shuffled in the database, so cell type and time point are left out; the donor was told from shared clones. The chain is encoded by TRBV5-1 joined to TRBJ2-7, with 10 bases matching TRBD1. The sequencing sample was made of PBMCs or a T cell subset sorted from them (not recorded which). Here the CDR3 is given as CASSQDRGNEQYF. The bases read TGCGCCAGCAGCCAGGACAGGGGGAACGAGCAGTACTTC.